This T cell receptor beta chain derives from a study of T cells in Graves' hyperthyroidism and ophthalmopathy. This clonotype was counted ten times or more. TCR beta CDR3 sequences were amplified from RNA transcripts. HTBI primers drove first-round RT-PCR of the TCR CDR3. TCRdb processed the multiplex PCR reads anew with MiXCR; each CDR3 protein has one entry. The table shows approximately 360,000 distinct CDR3 sequences, with 20% to 30% occurring only once. V lost 2 bases to trimming and J lost 8 bases, with 10 bases between them. The germline gives CDR1 KGHSH, CDR2 LQKENI. CDR3 length: 13 amino acids.

This rearrangement joins TRBV18 to TRBJ1-3; TRBD1 might be the D (5 bases). Sequenced: blood. This clonotype was sampled from a man aged 50-59 years with Graves' hyperthyroidism. In DNA, the CDR3 is TGTGCCAGCTCACCAAAGACAGTGGACACCATATATTTT. Translating gives CASSPKTVDTIYF.